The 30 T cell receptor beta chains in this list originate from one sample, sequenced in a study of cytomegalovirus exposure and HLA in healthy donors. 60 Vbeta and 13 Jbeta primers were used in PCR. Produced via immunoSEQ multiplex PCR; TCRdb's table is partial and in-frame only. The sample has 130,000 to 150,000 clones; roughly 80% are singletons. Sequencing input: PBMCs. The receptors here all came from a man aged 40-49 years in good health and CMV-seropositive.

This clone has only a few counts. As DNA, the CDR3 is TGCGCCAGCAGCTTGGTTGGGCAGGGGGTAGATACGCAGTATTTT. This gives the protein CASSLVGQGVDTQYF. The chain is built from TRBV5-1 and TRBJ2-3; 7 bases agree with TRBD1. With V trimmed by 0 bases and J by 5 bases, 6 bases remained unmatched. Germline V gives CDR1 SGHRS, CDR2 YFSETQ. This CDR3 has 15 residues.

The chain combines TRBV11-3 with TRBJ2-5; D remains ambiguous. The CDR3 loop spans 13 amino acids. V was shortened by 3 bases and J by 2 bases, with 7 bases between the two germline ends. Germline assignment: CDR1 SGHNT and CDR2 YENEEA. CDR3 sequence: CASSLGRQETQYF. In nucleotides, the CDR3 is TGTGCCAGCAGCTTGGGCAGGCAAGAGACCCAGTACTTC.

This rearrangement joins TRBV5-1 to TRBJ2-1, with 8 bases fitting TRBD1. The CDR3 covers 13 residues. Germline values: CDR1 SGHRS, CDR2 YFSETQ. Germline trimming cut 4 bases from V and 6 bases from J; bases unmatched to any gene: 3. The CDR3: CASSRQGSNEQFF. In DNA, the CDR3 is TGCGCCAGCAGCAGACAGGGGAGCAATGAGCAGTTCTTC. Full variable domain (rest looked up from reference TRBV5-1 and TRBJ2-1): KAGVTQTPRYLIKTRGQQVTLSCSPISGHRSVSWYQQTPGQGLQFLFEYFSETQRNKGNFPGRFSGRQFSNSRSEMNVSTLELGDSALYLCASSRQGSNEQFFGPGTRLTVL.

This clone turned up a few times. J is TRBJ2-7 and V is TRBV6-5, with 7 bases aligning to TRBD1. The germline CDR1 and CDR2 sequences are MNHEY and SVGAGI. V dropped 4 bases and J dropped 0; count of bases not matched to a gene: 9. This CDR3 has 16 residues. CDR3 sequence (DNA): TGTGCCAGCAGTTCCTCCCGACAGGGCAGCTCCTACGAGCAGTACTTC. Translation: CASSSSRQGSSYEQYF.

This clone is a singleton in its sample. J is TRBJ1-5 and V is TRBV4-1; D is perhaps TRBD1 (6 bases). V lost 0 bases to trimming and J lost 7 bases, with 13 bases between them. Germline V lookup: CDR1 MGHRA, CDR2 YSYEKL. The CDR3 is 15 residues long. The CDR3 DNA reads TGCGCCAGCAGCCAAGATCCCCCTGGGGGCCAGCCCCAGCATTTT. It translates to CASSQDPPGGQPQHF.

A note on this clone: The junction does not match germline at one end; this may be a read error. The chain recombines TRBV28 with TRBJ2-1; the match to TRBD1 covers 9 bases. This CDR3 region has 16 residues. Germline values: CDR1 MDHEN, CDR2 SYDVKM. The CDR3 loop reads CASSSPGQGSYSEQFF. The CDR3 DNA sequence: TGTGCCAGCAGTTCCCCGGGACAGGGCTCCTACAGTGAGCAGTTCTTC.

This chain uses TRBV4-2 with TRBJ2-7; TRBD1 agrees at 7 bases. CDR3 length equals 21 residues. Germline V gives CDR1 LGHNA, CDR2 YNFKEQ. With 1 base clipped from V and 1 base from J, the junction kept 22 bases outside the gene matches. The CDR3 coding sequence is TGTGCCAGCAGCCAAGGACAGGGAAGTGCCACGTCTTCAGAAATTTCCTACGAGCAGTACTTC. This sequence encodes CASSQGQGSATSSEISYEQYF.

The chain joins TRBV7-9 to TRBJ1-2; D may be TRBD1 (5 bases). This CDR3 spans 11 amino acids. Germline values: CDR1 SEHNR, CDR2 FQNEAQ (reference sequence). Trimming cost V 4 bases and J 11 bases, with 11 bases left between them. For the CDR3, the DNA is TGTGCCAGCAGCTCAGCGGGGGGATACACCTTC. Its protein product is CASSSAGGYTF.

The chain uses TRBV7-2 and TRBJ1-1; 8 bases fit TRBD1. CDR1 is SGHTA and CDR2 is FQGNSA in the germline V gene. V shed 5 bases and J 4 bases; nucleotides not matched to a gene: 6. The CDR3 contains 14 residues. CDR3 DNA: TGTGCCAGCAGCACGGACAGGGCGGGCACTGAAGCTTTCTTT. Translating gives CASSTDRAGTEAFF.

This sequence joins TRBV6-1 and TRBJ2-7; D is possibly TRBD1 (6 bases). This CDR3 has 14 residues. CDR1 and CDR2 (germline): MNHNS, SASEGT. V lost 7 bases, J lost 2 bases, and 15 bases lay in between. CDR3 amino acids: CASNRDIEAYEQYF. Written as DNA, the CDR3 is TGTGCCAGCAACCGGGACATAGAGGCCTACGAGCAGTACTTC.

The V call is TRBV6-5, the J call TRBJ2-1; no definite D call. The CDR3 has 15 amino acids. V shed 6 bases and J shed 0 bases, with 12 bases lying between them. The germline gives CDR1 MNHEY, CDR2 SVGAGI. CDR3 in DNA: TGTGCCAGCAGGCCCGGGTCGAGCTCCTACAATGAGCAGTTCTTC. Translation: CASRPGSSSYNEQFF.

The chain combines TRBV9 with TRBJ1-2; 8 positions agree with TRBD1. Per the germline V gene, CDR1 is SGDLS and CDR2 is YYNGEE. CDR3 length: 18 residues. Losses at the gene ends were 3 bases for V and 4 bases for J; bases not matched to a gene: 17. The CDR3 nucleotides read TGTGCCAGCAGCGGCCTTACGTCGACAGGGGTCTACGGCTATGGCTACACCTTC. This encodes CASSGLTSTGVYGYGYTF.

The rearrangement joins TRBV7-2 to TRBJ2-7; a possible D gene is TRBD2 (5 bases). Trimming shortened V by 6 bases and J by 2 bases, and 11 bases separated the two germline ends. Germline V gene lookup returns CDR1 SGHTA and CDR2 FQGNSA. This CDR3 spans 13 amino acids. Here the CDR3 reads CASSRTEPYEQYF. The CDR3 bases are TGTGCCAGCAGTCGGACTGAACCCTACGAGCAGTACTTC.

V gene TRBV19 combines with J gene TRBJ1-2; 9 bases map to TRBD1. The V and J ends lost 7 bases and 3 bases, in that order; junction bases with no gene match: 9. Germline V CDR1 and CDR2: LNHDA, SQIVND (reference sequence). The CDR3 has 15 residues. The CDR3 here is CASNYRGRLDYGYTF. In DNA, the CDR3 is TGTGCCAGTAACTACAGGGGGCGCTTAGACTATGGCTACACCTTC.

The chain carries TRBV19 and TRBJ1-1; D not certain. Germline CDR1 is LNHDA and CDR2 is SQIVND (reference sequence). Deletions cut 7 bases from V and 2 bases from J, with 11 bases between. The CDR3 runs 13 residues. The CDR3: CASIEDINTEAFF. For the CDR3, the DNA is TGTGCCAGTATAGAAGACATCAACACTGAAGCTTTCTTT.

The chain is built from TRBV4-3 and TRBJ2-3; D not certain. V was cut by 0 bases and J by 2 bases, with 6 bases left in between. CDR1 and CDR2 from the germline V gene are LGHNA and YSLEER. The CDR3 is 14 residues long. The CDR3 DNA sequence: TGCGCCAGCAGCCAAGAGGCAAACACAGATACGCAGTATTTT. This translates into CASSQEANTDTQYF.

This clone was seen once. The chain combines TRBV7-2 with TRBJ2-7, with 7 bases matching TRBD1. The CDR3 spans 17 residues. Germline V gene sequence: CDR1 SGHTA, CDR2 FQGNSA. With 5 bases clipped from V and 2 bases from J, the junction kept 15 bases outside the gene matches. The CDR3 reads CASSHNRGQPTPYEQYF. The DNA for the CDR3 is TGTGCCAGCAGCCACAACAGGGGACAGCCGACTCCCTACGAGCAGTACTTC.

CDR3 in DNA: TGCGCCAGCAGCCATGGACTAGCGGAGTACAATGAGCAGTTCTTC. Protein product: CASSHGLAEYNEQFF. The gene calls are TRBV4-1 and TRBJ2-1, with TRBD2 identical over 10 bases. The germline V gene encodes CDR1 MGHRA and CDR2 YSYEKL. The CDR3 sequence is 15 residues long. The ends lost 3 bases at V and 4 bases at J; junction bases unmatched: 3.

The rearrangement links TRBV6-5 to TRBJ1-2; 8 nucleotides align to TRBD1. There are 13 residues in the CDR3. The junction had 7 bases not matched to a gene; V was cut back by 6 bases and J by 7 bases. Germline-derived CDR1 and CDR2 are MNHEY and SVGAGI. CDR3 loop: CASRRGTGPGYTF. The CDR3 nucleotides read TGTGCCAGCAGAAGAGGGACAGGACCTGGCTACACCTTC.

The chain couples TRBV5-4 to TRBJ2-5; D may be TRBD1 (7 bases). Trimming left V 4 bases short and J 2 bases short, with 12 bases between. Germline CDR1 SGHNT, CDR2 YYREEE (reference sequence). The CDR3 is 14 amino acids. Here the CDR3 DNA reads TGTGCCAGCAGCCAGGGGGGAGTTCAAGAGACCCAGTACTTC. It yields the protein CASSQGGVQETQYF.

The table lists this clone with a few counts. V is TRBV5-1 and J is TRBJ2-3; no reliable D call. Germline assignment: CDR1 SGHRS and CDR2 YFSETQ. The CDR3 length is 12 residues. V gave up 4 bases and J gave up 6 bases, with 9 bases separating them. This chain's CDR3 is CASSAEWDTQYF. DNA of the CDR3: TGCGCCAGCAGCGCTGAGTGGGATACGCAGTATTTT.

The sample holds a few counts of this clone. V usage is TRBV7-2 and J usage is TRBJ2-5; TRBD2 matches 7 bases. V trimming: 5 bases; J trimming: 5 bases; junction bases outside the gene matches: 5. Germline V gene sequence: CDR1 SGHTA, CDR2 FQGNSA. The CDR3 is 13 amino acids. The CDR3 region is CASSPGGRETQYF. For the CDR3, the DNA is TGTGCCAGCAGCCCGGGGGGACGGGAGACCCAGTACTTC.

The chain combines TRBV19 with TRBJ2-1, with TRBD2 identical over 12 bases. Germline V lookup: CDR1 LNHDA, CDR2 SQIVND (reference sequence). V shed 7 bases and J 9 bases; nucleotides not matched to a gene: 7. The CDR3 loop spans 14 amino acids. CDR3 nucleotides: TGTGCCAGTAATCTAGCGGGGGGGCCCGGTGAGCAGTTCTTC. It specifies CASNLAGGPGEQFF. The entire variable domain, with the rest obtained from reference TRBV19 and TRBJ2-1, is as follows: DGGITQSPKYLFRKEGQNVTLSCEQNLNHDAMYWYRQDPGQGLRLIYYSQIVNDFQKGDIAEGYSVSREKKESFPLTVTSAQKNPTAFYLCASNLAGGPGEQFFGPGTRLTVL.

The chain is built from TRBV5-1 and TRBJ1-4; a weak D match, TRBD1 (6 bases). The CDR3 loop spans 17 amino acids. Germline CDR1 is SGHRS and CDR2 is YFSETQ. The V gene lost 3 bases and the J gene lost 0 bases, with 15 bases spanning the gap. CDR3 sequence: CASSSGQPIATNEKLFF. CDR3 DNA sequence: TGCGCCAGCAGCTCAGGACAGCCTATTGCAACTAATGAAAAACTGTTTTTT.

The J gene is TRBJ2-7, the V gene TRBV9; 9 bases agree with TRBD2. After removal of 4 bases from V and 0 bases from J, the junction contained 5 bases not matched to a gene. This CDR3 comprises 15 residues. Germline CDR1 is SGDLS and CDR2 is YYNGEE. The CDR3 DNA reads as TGTGCCAGCAGCTCTGTAGCGGGAGTCTCCTACGAGCAGTACTTC. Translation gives CASSSVAGVSYEQYF.

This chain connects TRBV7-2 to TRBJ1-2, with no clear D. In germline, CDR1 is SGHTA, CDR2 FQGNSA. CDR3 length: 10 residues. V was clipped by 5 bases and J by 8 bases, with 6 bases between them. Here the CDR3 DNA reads TGTGCCAGCAGCCTCGTGGGCTACACCTTC. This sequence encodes CASSLVGYTF.

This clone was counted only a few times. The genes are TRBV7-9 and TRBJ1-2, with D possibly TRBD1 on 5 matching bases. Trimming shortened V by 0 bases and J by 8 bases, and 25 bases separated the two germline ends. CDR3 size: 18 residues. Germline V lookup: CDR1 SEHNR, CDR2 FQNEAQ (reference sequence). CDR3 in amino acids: CASSLAAGGVIETGGYTF. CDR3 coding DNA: TGTGCCAGCAGCTTAGCGGCTGGAGGGGTAATTGAAACGGGGGGCTACACCTTC.

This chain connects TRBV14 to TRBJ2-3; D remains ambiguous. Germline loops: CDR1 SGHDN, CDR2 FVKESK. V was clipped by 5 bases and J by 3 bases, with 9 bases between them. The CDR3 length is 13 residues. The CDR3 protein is CASSYLPTDTQYF. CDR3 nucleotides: TGTGCCAGCAGCTATCTTCCGACAGATACGCAGTATTTT.

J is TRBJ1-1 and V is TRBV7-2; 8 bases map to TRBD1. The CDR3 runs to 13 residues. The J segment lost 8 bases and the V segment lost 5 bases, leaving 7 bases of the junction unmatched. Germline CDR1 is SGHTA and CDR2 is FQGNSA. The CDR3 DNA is TGTGCCAGCAGCGGTAACAGGGGGACGGAAGCTTTCTTT. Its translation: CASSGNRGTEAFF.

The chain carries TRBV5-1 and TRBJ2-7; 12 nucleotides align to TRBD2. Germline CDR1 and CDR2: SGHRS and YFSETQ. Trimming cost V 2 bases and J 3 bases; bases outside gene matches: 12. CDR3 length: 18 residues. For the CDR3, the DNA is TGCGCCAGCAGCTTAAGGACTAGCGGGAACTTAATGGGCTACGAGCAGTACTTC. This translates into CASSLRTSGNLMGYEQYF.